Shown below are 6 T cell receptor beta chains from a single sample sequenced in a study of T cell clonality in common variable immunodeficiency. The protocol was immunoSEQ multiplex PCR, while the TCRdb copy is restricted to in-frame clones and leaves out a portion. The sample was found to contain roughly 38,000 clones, and every one recurs. The sequencing input was peripheral blood mononuclear cells. The origin of the receptors is a person between 18 and 69 years old in good health.

This clone was recorded many times. CDR3 DNA, as far as it was read: TGTGCCAGCAGCTTAAAAGGGACTAGCGGCTACGAG. This sequence encodes CASSLKGTSGYE. The whole CDR3 protein reads CASSLKGTSGYEQYF. This rearrangement joins TRBV7-2 to TRBJ2-7; the match to TRBD2 covers 11 bases. The read terminates 3 residues ahead of where the CDR3 ends, so the germline J gene completes it. Per the germline V gene, CDR1 is SGHTA and CDR2 is FQGNSA. After removal of 2 bases from V and 3 bases from J, the junction contained 3 bases not matched to a gene. The CDR3 consists of 15 residues.

This clone was seen many times. Read sequence stops 3 residues before the CDR3 end, and the germline J gene provides the missing end. The chain carries TRBV2 and TRBJ2-3; TRBD2 agrees at 13 bases. Germline V CDR1 and CDR2: SNHLY, FYNNEI. The CDR3 contains 14 residues. Trimming removed 9 bases from V and 5 bases from J; junction bases left unmatched: 5. The sequenced part of the CDR3 DNA is TGTGCCAGTCTCGGGACTAGCGGGGTAGATACG. Amino acid sequence: CASLGTSGVDT. The entire CDR3 reads CASLGTSGVDTQYF.

This clone was counted ten times or more. Read coverage stops 3 residues before the CDR3 terminus; the germline J gene supplies the remainder. This chain connects TRBV19 to TRBJ2-1; 9 positions match TRBD2. Germline CDR1 is LNHDA and CDR2 is SQIVND (reference sequence). Losses at the gene ends were 0 bases for V and 1 base for J; bases not matched to a gene: 1. The CDR3 spans 16 residues. The covered CDR3 bases are TGTGCCAGTAGTATAGACCTAGCGGGGTCCTACAATGAG. This translates into CASSIDLAGSYNE. Given in full, the CDR3 is CASSIDLAGSYNEQFF.

This clone was observed a handful of times. CDR3 in amino acids: CSVRDNEQFF. Incomplete CDR3 DNA: TGCAGCGTACGGGACAATGAG. The chain combines TRBV29-1 with TRBJ2-1, with D unclear. Read data end 3 residues before the CDR3 end; the end is taken from the germline J gene. Trimming removed 6 bases at V and 5 bases at J, with 5 bases between. Looked up from germline, CDR1 is SQVTM and CDR2 is ANQGSEA. The CDR3 runs to 10 residues.

This clone was counted ten times or more. The sequence runs out 3 residues before the end of the CDR3; the remainder is reconstructed from the germline J gene. The V gene is TRBV29-1, the J gene TRBJ1-2; 7 positions agree with TRBD1. With V trimmed by 7 bases and J by 3 bases, 8 bases remained unmatched. This CDR3 region has 13 residues. Germline V gene lookup returns CDR1 SQVTM and CDR2 ANQGSEA. CDR3 DNA (partial): TGCAGCGGGACGACAGGGACAGACTATGGC. It specifies CSGTTGTDYG. The full-length CDR3 reads as CSGTTGTDYGYTF.

This clone was detected many times. The CDR3 here is CASSLGGDRGEAFF. CDR3 DNA, as far as it was read: TGCGCCAGCAGCTTGGGGGGGGACAGGGGCGAA. The J gene is TRBJ1-1, the V gene TRBV5-1; TRBD1 aligns across 10 bases. The sequence runs out 3 residues before the end of the CDR3; the remainder is reconstructed from the germline J gene. CDR3 length: 14 residues. Germline V gene sequence: CDR1 SGHRS, CDR2 YFSETQ. The variable domain in full, with the rest retrieved from reference TRBV5-1 and TRBJ1-1, is KAGVTQTPRYLIKTRGQQVTLSCSPISGHRSVSWYQQTPGQGLQFLFEYFSETQRNKGNFPGRFSGRQFSNSRSEMNVSTLELGDSALYLCASSLGGDRGEAFFGQGTRLTVV.